This entry concerns a single TCR beta chain. Its target is unknown. Sequenced by immunoSEQ multiplex PCR; TCRdb stores in-frame clones only, minus some. The sample has a few hundred thousand clones; about 83% are singletons. These data come from a study of Ad26.COV2.S vaccination and SARS-CoV-2 variants. Study-level points and caveats: Reportedly, after vaccination the spike-specific CD8+ and CD4+ T cell responses displayed substantial breadth.

Described treatment: roughly 20 received Ad26.COV2.S at low or high dose, single or two shots; about 5 received placebo; per-sample allocation not given. Each sample was drawn 63 days after the first injection (of vaccine or placebo). V dropped 3 bases and J dropped 2 bases, with 7 bases sitting between them. Germline V lookup: CDR1 SGHTA, CDR2 FQGTGA. The CDR3 consists of 13 residues. This TCR was sampled from a person aged 18 to 59 who received the Ad26.COV2.S COVID-19 vaccine or a placebo. The rearrangement links TRBV7-3 to TRBJ1-1; D unclear. This material consisted of peripheral blood, taken in a trial of Ad26.COV2.S vaccine versus placebo. The CDR3 DNA follows: TGTGCCAGCAGCTTCCGTAGTAACACTGAAGCTTTCTTT. This translates into CASSFRSNTEAFF.